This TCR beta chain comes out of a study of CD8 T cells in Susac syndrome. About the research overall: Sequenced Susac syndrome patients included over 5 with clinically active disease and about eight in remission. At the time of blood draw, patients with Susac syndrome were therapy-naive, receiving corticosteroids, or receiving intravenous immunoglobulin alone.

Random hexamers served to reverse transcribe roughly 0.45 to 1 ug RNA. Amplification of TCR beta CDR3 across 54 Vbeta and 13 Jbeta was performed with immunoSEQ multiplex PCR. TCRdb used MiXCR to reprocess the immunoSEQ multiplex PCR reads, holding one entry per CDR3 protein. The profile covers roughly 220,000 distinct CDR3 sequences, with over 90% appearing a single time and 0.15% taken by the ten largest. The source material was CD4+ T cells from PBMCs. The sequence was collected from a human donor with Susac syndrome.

CDR3 residues: CASSAAGPHQPQHF. The CDR3, as DNA: TGTGCCAGCAGTGCGGCAGGGCCCCATCAGCCCCAGCATTTT. The chain employs TRBV25-1 and TRBJ1-5; weak D call: TRBD1 (5 bases). Germline assignment: CDR1 MGHDK and CDR2 SYGVNS. Trimming pared 4 bases from V and 5 bases from J, leaving 12 bases between. The CDR3 extends over 14 amino acids.